Reported below is one T cell receptor beta chain. Its target is unknown. Next came a second PCR, run for about 7 to 12 cycles, which used a sample-barcoded 5' primer along with a J-beta primer mix. TCRdb reanalysed the 5' RACE reads using MiXCR and keeps one entry per CDR3 protein. Here the sample spans 1.5 million to 1.8 million distinct CDR3 sequences, 35% to 45% being singletons. Germline CDR1 is MNHEY and CDR2 is SVGAGI. With 5 bases clipped from V and 6 bases from J, the junction kept 8 bases outside the gene matches. The CDR3 length is 16 residues. Samples each yielded at least 6 micrograms of total RNA. The data belong to a study of blood T cells in healthy people across ages. Overall study findings and caveats: Versus aged donors, long-lived donors had higher diversity and more naive CD4+ cells. Possibly, changes in expanded clonotypes were confounded because donor CMV status was unknown.

The receptor comes from a woman between 18 and 29 years old in good health. The chain joins TRBV6-5 to TRBJ2-1, with 12 bases lining up with TRBD2. Sequenced: blood. CDR3 loop: CASSPGLAGEPNEQFF. The CDR3, as DNA: TGTGCCAGCAGTCCGGGACTAGCGGGTGAACCCAATGAGCAGTTCTTC.